Below, one T cell receptor beta chain is given with its context. The antigen it binds to is not known. No base qualities exist here, and no much larger clone lies one base off it. This specimen belongs to a study of cytomegalovirus exposure and HLA in healthy donors (dated by TCRdb to 2017 to 2019). In terms of the full investigation: An earlier analysis of approximately 590 of the donors reported about 290 Gb of sequence data and 117 million unique TCR beta sequences from about 179 million T cells. Typing coverage differed by locus: A, B, C, DRB1 and DQB1 were typed in about 629-630 donors, DQA1 in about 510, DPA1 in roughly 590, and DPB1 in 472. The aim of the study was to test whether cataloging public T cell receptors could identify signatures of past pathogen exposure. In a later analysis, previously published TCR beta repertoires from fewer than 750 donors were re-analyzed and high-resolution HLA genotyping was added so that TCR occurrence patterns could be studied. The later analysis used no new phenotypic data to find candidate immune exposures, relying instead on TCR beta sequences and their occurrence across donors. Of the roughly 400 genotyped donors, 81% were placed in the genetic ancestry cluster associated with self-reported Caucasian donors. Class I and class II HLA loci were covered by the typing at four-digit resolution. Besides the first cohort of 550 to 750 subjects, a separate validation cohort made up of 120 different subjects was used. Among roughly 400 genotyped donors of the cohort, an average of roughly 230,000 unique TCR beta nucleotide sequences was sequenced per donor, of which 15% to 20% were non-productive. In a later genetic analysis, genome-wide SNP genotypes for about 55% of the roughly 700 donors were used, and that subset was treated as a discovery cohort. An earlier analysis of 450 to 750 of the donors used high-throughput TCR beta sequencing to judge whether each TCR beta V gene segment behaved as functional or pseudogenic. Alongside the repertoire data, information on donor age, sex, ethnicity and CMV serostatus was compiled. High-throughput TCR immunosequencing, statistical association of individual TCRs with disease status, and machine learning were combined to predict cytomegalovirus infection status. Using immunosequencing, the study profiled T cell repertoires from 500 to 800 subjects and related those repertoires to cytomegalovirus serostatus. Every discovery cohort repertoire had been produced on one sequencing platform. An early release covering roughly 600 HLA-typed donors comprised about 310 gigabases of sequencing data and around 86 million unique TCR sequences. About five DR-DQ haplotypes were handled as single units for association and clustering, since linkage in the cohort was strong. What the work shows at the level of the full study, not this receptor alone: A further reported finding was that TCR beta sequences accurately predicted the HLA-A and HLA-B alleles for most subjects in the first cohort. Because some donors lacked HLA typing at each locus, the association tests relied only on the typed subset. A later analysis reported that several top co-occurrence clusters appeared linked to parvovirus B19, influenza, CMV and Epstein-Barr virus. The sequencing pipeline was judged likely to have produced a cluster of highly shared sequence variants as a technical artifact. Approximately 18 rarely observed V segments, including chromosome 9 orphons, were excluded from the earlier analysis of a few hundred of the donors because counts were too low. In an earlier analysis of some 540 of the donors, most TCR beta V segments appeared in productive rearrangements about 90% or about 30% of the time, broadly matching IMGT annotations. According to a later genetic analysis, donors in an Asian-associated ancestry cluster had fewer N-insertions in productive TCRs than the approximately 650-donor mean. V-gene and J-gene trimming of TCR beta chains was associated with a missense DCLRE1C variant in a later genetic analysis, and the association was replicated in an independent cohort. In a later analysis, HLA-associated TCR beta chains showed more clonal expansion and lower generation probabilities than non-associated chains that were equally common. Assigning TCR associations to individual alleles was difficult when HLA alleles, especially DR and DQ, strongly co-occurred. Most CMV-associated TCR beta chains appeared to be HLA-restricted in a later analysis, and the HLA associations seemed to be driven largely by CMV exposure. The 87-base-pair reads could not distinguish some IMGT-functional V segments, including TRBV6-2 and TRBV6-3, so those segments were excluded. Only TCR beta chains were sequenced in this cohort, and the absence of alpha or paired-chain data limited detectable features. The classifier was reported to diagnose cytomegalovirus status with high specificity and sensitivity in both the original cohort and the validation cohort. Three of the identified cytomegalovirus-associated TCR beta chains were confirmed in vitro to be specific for cytomegalovirus antigens. Most TCR sequences were observed very rarely across donors, whereas some public TCRs were present in many individuals. A later analysis found that TCR association rates varied across HLA loci, with DRB1 alleles showing the most associated TCRs and HLA-C alleles the fewest. Specific HLA alleles were associated with 15,000 to 20,000 TCR beta sequences at a false discovery rate of 0.05 in a later analysis. The presence/absence analyses assumed that sequencing depth was roughly uniform across donors, and that assumption may not be true. According to the authors, the approach could potentially be generalized to other disease states and immunological phenotypes. CMV serostatus was the only immune exposure information available for the cohort. In the study, approximately 160 TCR beta chains were listed as associated with cytomegalovirus. Linkage disequilibrium might explain the correlated functional status among segregating V segments, but an unknown experimental factor could not be ruled out.

Measured from the cysteine to the phenylalanine, the CDR3 is 15 residues long. The entry retains the CDR3 DNA only, 45 bases that are in frame from base 1. V is trimmed back by 5 bases and J by 4 bases, and the junction contains 3 bases that no gene match accounts for. The germline V gene supplies CDR1 KGHSH and CDR2 LQKENI. The library was obtained by the immunoSEQ multiplex PCR assay. For the multiplex PCR, a mixture combining 60 forward primers for TCR Vbeta segments and 13 reverse primers for TCR Jbeta segments was used. A multiplex PCR assay on genomic DNA amplified the CDR3 region of rearranged TCR beta genes. Amplified TCR beta libraries were sequenced as 87-base-pair reads on the Illumina HiSeq System. On the study's bioinformatics: A later analysis tallied around 82 million unique TCR beta chains across the approximately 670 repertoires, and roughly 11 million of those chains were shared by two or more donors. A nearest-neighbor algorithm error-corrected the raw reads and collapsed the reads into unique sequences, merging closely related sequences to remove PCR and sequencing errors. V, D and J gene segments were assigned by aligning CDR3 sequences to IMGT reference sequences. For a sequence to be retained, at least a six-nucleotide match to both a V gene segment and a J gene segment was required. Rearrangements were classified as productive when the CDR3 lacked stop codons and remained in frame with V and J, and all other rearrangements were classified as non-productive. CDR3 was defined according to IMGT convention as the region running from the second conserved V-encoded cysteine to the conserved J-encoded phenylalanine. In an earlier analysis of approximately 500 of the donors, sequences lacking an unambiguous match to a single V gene segment were excluded. An earlier analysis of roughly 590 of the donors called V segments functional above 56.7% productive rearrangements and segregating when the between-donor standard deviation exceeded 5%. To diagnose cytomegalovirus status from the catalog of TCR beta chain sequences, a statistical classification framework was built. In a later analysis, V and J genes were assigned by comparing TCR nucleotide sequences against IMGT/GENE-DB human TR gene sequences. A later analysis assigned CDR3 sequences and most-parsimonious VDJ recombination scenarios with the TCRdist pipeline. A later analysis defined each TCR beta chain by its CDR3 amino acid sequence plus V-gene family, and excluded reads lacking a unique V-gene family. As a way to deal with suspected cross-contamination and a sequencing artifact, a later analysis dropped over 550 nucleotide sequences that were highly shared and had low generation probability. In a later analysis, a clonal expansion index was calculated for each public chain from normalized within-repertoire ranks of inferred template counts. Generation probabilities in a later analysis came from a VDJ recombination model fitted to out-of-frame rearrangements, and those results were checked against IGoR. Hypergeometric tests were used in a later analysis to score TCR-TCR, TCR-HLA and TCR-CMV co-occurrence, with a repertoire-size bias correction applied to the TCR pairs. False discovery rates were estimated in a later analysis by permuting HLA or CMV assignments 20 times. In a later analysis, co-occurring TCRs were grouped using DBSCAN, and TCRdist sequence similarity was added for clustering within HLA-allele-positive subsets. Repertoires with fewer than 30,000 or more than 120,000 public chains were left out of co-occurrence clustering, as were five repertoires with anomalous nucleotide sharing. In its TCRdb copy, this immuneACCESS table keeps in-frame sequences only and misses some clones. Where compared with another copy, unresolved V genes explain less than half of these, and the others have no known cause. Clone size and V and J calls were adopted from that table, with D and trimming inferred from the DNA. The sample table contains tens of thousands of clones; only one count was recorded for 65% to 85% of them. 1% to 1.5% of the sample lies in the top ten.

The cohort consisted of hundreds of healthy bone marrow donors. All cohort members were sampled while nominally healthy, although unrecorded immune exposures were likely present. The donor was CMV seropositive and was included in the group of around 300 seropositive cohort members. A peripheral blood sample was collected from each donor, and TCR beta sequencing was performed on peripheral blood mononuclear cells. Genomic DNA extraction from the blood cell samples was performed with the Qiagen DNeasy Blood Extraction Kit. The TCR was taken from a girl aged 2-10 years in good health and CMV-seropositive. Recombination connected TRBV18 to TRBJ1-5; 12 of the junction bases match TRBD1. Sequencing was performed on PBMCs. The CDR3 loop reads CASSRDRGLNQPQHF. The DNA reads as follows: TGTGCCAGCTCAAGGGACAGGGGGCTGAATCAGCCCCAGCATTTT.